These 32 T cell receptor beta chains originate from one sample sequenced in a study of T cell responses to AZD1222 COVID-19 vaccine. Profiled with immunoSEQ multiplex PCR; TCRdb holds only in-frame clones, not every one. The repertoire holds 35,000 or so clones, with 85% to 90% as singletons. The input for sequencing was peripheral blood, taken on day 0 of AZD1222 vaccination. The receptors here all came from an adult in good health.

This clone has just one count. The CDR3: CASSPSGTGPAKTQYF. The CDR3 DNA is TGTGCCAGCTCACCATCCGGGACAGGGCCAGCGAAGACCCAGTACTTC. The rearrangement joins TRBV18 to TRBJ2-5; TRBD1 agrees at 9 bases. The CDR3 sequence is 16 residues long. V lost 2 bases to trimming and J lost 6 bases; unmatched junction nucleotides: 10. Germline V CDR1 and CDR2: KGHSH, LQKENI.

This rearrangement joins TRBV5-1 to TRBJ2-3; 7 bases are shared with TRBD2. The V segment lost 4 bases and the J segment 4 bases; nucleotides outside the gene matches: 9. Germline CDR1 SGHRS, CDR2 YFSETQ. CDR3 length: 15 residues. DNA of the CDR3: TGCGCCAGCAGCCCCAGCGGGGTAGAGGCAGATACGCAGTATTTT. It specifies CASSPSGVEADTQYF.

J is TRBJ2-1 and V is TRBV7-2; TRBD2 agrees at 8 bases. Germline V gene data show CDR1 as SGHTA and CDR2 as FQGNSA. V lost 3 bases to trimming and J lost 4 bases; unmatched junction nucleotides: 5. The CDR3 extends over 15 amino acids. The CDR3 DNA reads TGTGCCAGCAGCTTCAGCGGGAGCGGGTACAATGAGCAGTTCTTC. Amino acids: CASSFSGSGYNEQFF.

CDR3 nucleotide sequence: TGTGCCAGCAGGAGACAGGGGGCGGGGTACGAGCAGTACTTC. Protein product: CASRRQGAGYEQYF. The chain carries TRBV6-5 and TRBJ2-7; TRBD1 aligns across 10 bases. Germline V gene lookup returns CDR1 MNHEY and CDR2 SVGAGI. CDR3 length equals 14 residues. The ends lost 6 bases at V and 4 bases at J; junction bases unmatched: 6.

This sequence joins TRBV5-1 and TRBJ1-1, with D hard to call. There are 12 residues in the CDR3. V was pared by 6 bases and J by 0 bases, with 6 bases between. Germline CDR1 is SGHRS and CDR2 is YFSETQ. The CDR3 bases are TGCGCCAGCACCTCCATGAACACTGAAGCTTTCTTT. Translating gives CASTSMNTEAFF.

The chain joins TRBV7-9 to TRBJ1-6, with 9 bases matching TRBD1. With V trimmed by 2 bases and J by 18 bases, 5 bases remained unmatched. Germline V gives CDR1 SEHNR, CDR2 FQNEAQ (reference sequence). This CDR3 is 12 amino acids long. The CDR3 protein is CASSLTGQGRHF. Here the CDR3 DNA reads TGTGCCAGCAGCTTAACTGGACAGGGGCGCCACTTT. Variable domain in full (rest from reference TRBV7-9 and TRBJ1-6): DTGVSQNPRHKITKRGQNVTFRCDPISEHNRLYWYRQTLGQGPEFLTYFQNEAQLEKSRLLSDRFSAERPKGSFSTLEIQRTEQGDSAMYLCASSLTGQGRHFGNGTRLTVT.

The chain recombines TRBV11-3 with TRBJ2-3; D is perhaps TRBD2 (6 bases). The CDR3 is made up of 16 amino acids. Germline V gene sequence: CDR1 SGHNT, CDR2 YENEEA. Trimming shortened V by 5 bases and J by 1 base, and 16 bases separated the two germline ends. In nucleotides, the CDR3 is TGTGCCAGCAGCACGCCTAGCGACAGTGGCACAGATACGCAGTATTTT. It translates to CASSTPSDSGTDTQYF.

This clone was recorded a few times. The chain carries TRBV23-1 and TRBJ1-2; the D is unclear. TRBV23-1 is flagged as an ORF with uncertain function. Deletions cut 4 bases from V and 8 bases from J, with 14 bases between. This CDR3 has 13 amino acids. The CDR3 nucleotides are TGCGCCAGCAGTCCCCATGGCGGAGGGGGCTACACCTTC. Protein: CASSPHGGGGYTF.

The chain carries TRBV7-9 and TRBJ2-7; either TRBD1 or TRBD2 may supply D (5 bases each). The germline V gene has CDR1 SEHNR and CDR2 FQNEAQ (reference sequence). CDR3 length: 13 residues. V was trimmed by 0 bases and J by 2 bases, leaving 5 bases between them. The CDR3 is CASSLAGPYEQYF. For the CDR3, the DNA is TGTGCCAGCAGCTTAGCGGGACCCTACGAGCAGTACTTC.

This rearrangement joins TRBV6-5 to TRBJ2-7, with 11 nucleotides matching TRBD2. From germline, CDR1 is MNHEY and CDR2 SVGAGI. The CDR3 is made up of 14 amino acids. V shed 8 bases and J 4 bases; nucleotides not matched to a gene: 7. The CDR3 DNA reads as TGTGCCAGCGCAGGGACTAGCGGCGCGTACGAGCAGTACTTC. It specifies CASAGTSGAYEQYF.

The chain recombines TRBV6-6 with TRBJ1-4; D gene unclear. This CDR3 region has 15 residues. Trimming cost V 5 bases and J 4 bases, with 14 bases left between them. The germline V gene encodes CDR1 MNHNY and CDR2 SVGAGI (reference sequence). CDR3 region: CASSPPGQLNEKLFF. The CDR3 bases are TGTGCCAGCAGTCCTCCTGGGCAGCTTAATGAAAAACTGTTTTTT.

The chain carries TRBV7-9 and TRBJ1-1, with 7 bases identical to TRBD1. Germline V lookup: CDR1 SEHNR, CDR2 FQNEAQ (reference sequence). Germline trimming cut 5 bases from V and 0 bases from J; bases unmatched to any gene: 6. CDR3 length: 15 amino acids. CDR3 in amino acids: CASSRQGGMNTEAFF. The CDR3 DNA sequence: TGTGCCAGCAGCCGACAGGGTGGGATGAACACTGAAGCTTTCTTT.

The V call is TRBV6-5, the J call TRBJ2-7; 9 nucleotides line up with TRBD2. J gave up 7 bases and V 5 bases, and 12 bases lay outside the gene matches. Germline loops: CDR1 MNHEY, CDR2 SVGAGI. The CDR3 contains 15 residues. The CDR3 sequence is CASSTPTSGNYEQYF. CDR3 bases: TGTGCCAGCAGTACTCCGACTAGCGGCAATTATGAGCAGTACTTC.

This chain uses TRBV7-9 with TRBJ2-7; no clear D. There are 12 residues in the CDR3. The V end was cut by 1 base, the J end by 3 bases, with 4 bases between. Germline V gene sequence: CDR1 SEHNR, CDR2 FQNEAQ (reference sequence). CDR3 residues: CASSLEFYEQYF. The DNA for the CDR3 is TGTGCCAGCAGCTTAGAGTTCTACGAGCAGTACTTC.

The rearrangement joins TRBV27 to TRBJ2-7; 10 bases are a match to TRBD2. CDR3 length: 16 residues. The trim removed 5 bases at V and 0 bases at J, leaving 7 bases unmatched. Germline V gives CDR1 MNHEY, CDR2 SMNVEV (reference sequence). This CDR3 is CASSPIAGGLSYEQYF. In nucleotides, the CDR3 is TGTGCCAGCAGTCCCATAGCGGGAGGCCTCTCCTACGAGCAGTACTTC.

The V gene is TRBV18, the J gene TRBJ1-1; D ambiguous. CDR1 is KGHSH and CDR2 is LQKENI in the germline V gene. Trimming left V 10 bases short and J 0 bases short, with 12 bases between. The CDR3 consists of 13 residues. CDR3 sequence: CATYTSLNTEAFF. For the CDR3, the DNA is TGTGCCACCTATACGTCGTTGAACACTGAAGCTTTCTTT.

The V gene is TRBV5-1, the J gene TRBJ2-1, with 7 bases fitting TRBD2. This CDR3 contains 16 residues. Germline V gives CDR1 SGHRS, CDR2 YFSETQ. J was trimmed by 0 bases and V by 0 bases; bases with no gene match: 3. CDR3 in amino acids: CASSLVAGASYNEQFF. CDR3 nucleotide sequence: TGCGCCAGCAGCTTGGTAGCGGGTGCCTCCTACAATGAGCAGTTCTTC.

The chain couples TRBV18 to TRBJ1-2, with unresolved D. Germline lookup yields CDR1 KGHSH and CDR2 LQKENI. V dropped 5 bases and J dropped 4 bases, with 8 bases sitting between them. The CDR3 totals 12 residues. CDR3: CASSMSGYGYTF. Written as DNA, the CDR3 is TGTGCCAGCTCAATGTCGGGCTATGGCTACACCTTC.

The rearrangement links TRBV4-2 to TRBJ2-7, with 7 bases lining up with TRBD1. The germline V gene has CDR1 LGHNA and CDR2 YNFKEQ. V was pared by 2 bases and J by 2 bases, with 3 bases of the junction left unmatched. This CDR3 has 14 amino acids. The CDR3 protein is CASSQTTGPYEQYF. The CDR3 nucleotides are TGTGCCAGCAGCCAAACGACAGGGCCCTACGAGCAGTACTTC.

V usage is TRBV9 and J usage is TRBJ2-2, with 8 positions matching TRBD2. Germline V gene lookup returns CDR1 SGDLS and CDR2 YYNGEE. V lost 0 bases, J lost 4 bases, and 11 bases stayed unmatched. The CDR3 is 18 residues long. DNA of the CDR3: TGTGCCAGCAGCGTAGTCTCGAGCGGGACTAGACTCACCGGGGAGCTGTTTTTT. Translation gives CASSVVSSGTRLTGELFF.

The chain recombines TRBV6-4 with TRBJ2-1, with 9 bases fitting TRBD1. Per germline, CDR1 MRHNA and CDR2 SNTAGT. Trimming cost V 5 bases and J 8 bases; bases outside gene matches: 7. The CDR3 runs to 14 residues. For the CDR3, the DNA is TGTGCCAGCAGTCCCGGGACAGGGAGGGATGAGCAGTTCTTC. As protein: CASSPGTGRDEQFF.

This clone showed up just once. The chain recombines TRBV6-5 with TRBJ1-5; D gene ambiguous. CDR1 and CDR2 (germline): MNHEY, SVGAGI. Trimming cost V 6 bases and J 0 bases, with 12 bases left between them. This CDR3 comprises 15 residues. CDR3 residues: CASSQSRYSNQPQHF. Written as DNA, the CDR3 is TGTGCCAGCAGCCAAAGTCGGTATAGCAATCAGCCCCAGCATTTT.

The chain has TRBV6-2 or TRBV6-3 and TRBJ2-5, with 9 bases aligning to TRBD2. The length of the CDR3 is 16 residues. CDR1 is MNHEY and CDR2 is SVGEGT in the germline V gene. V dropped 6 bases and J dropped 5; count of bases not matched to a gene: 13. The CDR3 DNA sequence: TGTGCCAGCAGCCACTCCACTAGCGGGCCGGATGAGACCCAGTACTTC. Protein: CASSHSTSGPDETQYF.

Written as DNA, the CDR3 is TGCGCCAGCAGCTTGGTAGACCGGGGAAACACCATATATTTT. It is translated as CASSLVDRGNTIYF. The V gene is TRBV5-1, the J gene TRBJ1-3; unclear D gene. V was cut by 0 bases and J by 4 bases, with 8 bases left in between. CDR1 and CDR2 from the germline V gene are SGHRS and YFSETQ. The CDR3 consists of 14 residues.

The gene calls are TRBV7-2 and TRBJ2-1; tentative D call: TRBD2 (5 bases). Germline V gives CDR1 SGHTA, CDR2 FQGNSA. The V end was cut by 1 base, the J end by 5 bases, with 21 bases between. CDR3 length equals 18 residues. The CDR3 DNA reads as TGTGCCAGCAGCTTAGGCACGGGATTCCCCGGCTATCACAATGAGCAGTTCTTC. It codes for CASSLGTGFPGYHNEQFF.

This clone is large by share. The chain couples TRBV18 to TRBJ2-6, with D possibly TRBD1 on 5 matching bases. CDR1 is KGHSH, CDR2 LQKENI, per germline. V was cut by 4 bases and J by 2 bases, with 12 bases left in between. The CDR3 is 16 amino acids. The chain's CDR3 is CASSLRQFPGANVLTF. In DNA, the CDR3 is TGTGCCAGCTCACTACGACAGTTCCCTGGGGCCAACGTCCTGACTTTC.

This chain links TRBV10-3 with TRBJ2-7, with 8 positions matching TRBD1. The CDR3 length is 13 residues. Germline CDR1 and CDR2: ENHRY and SYGVKD. Unmatched junction bases numbered 4, after V lost 4 bases and J lost 5 bases. DNA for the CDR3: TGTGCCATCAGTGGCAGGGGGCTTGACGAGCAGTACTTC. Its protein is CAISGRGLDEQYF.

The chain is built from TRBV12-3 or TRBV12-4 and TRBJ2-3; D unclear. The CDR3 contains 13 residues. Between the trimmed V and J ends, which lost 6 bases and 2 bases, there was a span of 9 bases. Here the CDR3 DNA reads TGTGCCAGCAGGAGGCGGTACACAGATACGCAGTATTTT. Amino acids: CASRRRYTDTQYF.

The chain carries TRBV11-2 and TRBJ2-7; 8 bases match TRBD2. Per the germline V gene, CDR1 is SGHAT and CDR2 is FQNNGV. There are 15 residues in the CDR3. V lost 4 bases and J lost 0; bases outside the gene matches: 5. CDR3 sequence: CASSSSGFSSYEQYF. The CDR3 nucleotides read TGTGCCAGCAGCTCTAGCGGGTTCAGCTCCTACGAGCAGTACTTC.

The chain uses TRBV29-1 and TRBJ1-1; D is unresolved. Germline assignment: CDR1 SQVTM and CDR2 ANQGSEA. This CDR3 is built from 13 residues. V dropped 4 bases and J dropped 3 bases, with 12 bases sitting between them. The CDR3 sequence is CSVVWQRDTEAFF. In nucleotides, the CDR3 is TGCAGCGTTGTGTGGCAAAGGGACACTGAAGCTTTCTTT. Filled out from reference TRBV29-1 and TRBJ1-1, the complete variable domain reads SAVISQKPSRDICQRGTSLTIQCQVDSQVTMMFWYRQQPGQSLTLIATANQGSEATYESGFVIDKFPISRPNLTFSTLTVSNMSPEDSSIYLCSVVWQRDTEAFFGQGTRLTVV.

This clone was seen a single time. The chain carries TRBV5-1 and TRBJ1-2; D call uncertain. V was clipped by 0 bases and J by 6 bases, with 18 bases between them. The CDR3 runs 16 residues. The germline V gene has CDR1 SGHRS and CDR2 YFSETQ. The CDR3 spells CASSLDLLEGLDGYTF. Here the CDR3 DNA reads TGCGCCAGCAGCTTGGACCTCCTGGAGGGCTTGGATGGCTACACCTTC.

This sequence joins TRBV16 and TRBJ1-6; D unresolved. The germline V gene encodes CDR1 KGHSY and CDR2 FQNENV. The CDR3 is 13 residues long. V was shortened by 3 bases and J by 8 bases, with 8 bases between the two germline ends. In DNA form, the CDR3 reads TGTGCCAGCAGCCAGGCAGAAGATTCACCCCTCCACTTT. It yields the protein CASSQAEDSPLHF.